A single sample is the source of the 23 T cell receptor beta chains below, sequenced in a study of post-analysis software for immune sequencing data. Presence of unique molecular identifiers characterized the TCR beta cDNA libraries. Each CDR3 protein gets one entry after TCRdb re-called the PCR reads with MiXCR. Altogether about 680,000 distinct CDR3 sequences are present, approximately 59% being singletons, with the ten largest covering about 10%. Points from the study as a whole: Comparison of patients with controls showed about 5 TRBV segments more frequent in patients, TRBV5-6, TRBV5-1 and TRBV20-1 among them.

The antigens these receptors bind are not known. The sample consisted of blood. The receptors shown here come from a girl aged 2 to 9 with multiple sclerosis.

In its sample, this clonotype was seen a few times. This chain connects TRBV5-1 to TRBJ2-7, with unresolved D. The CDR3 is made up of 15 amino acids. The germline V gene has CDR1 SGHRS and CDR2 YFSETQ. The V gene lost 0 bases and the J gene lost 3 bases, with 13 bases spanning the gap. The CDR3 sequence is CASSLVSGVNYEQYF. For the CDR3, the DNA is TGCGCCAGCAGCTTGGTGTCGGGTGTAAACTACGAGCAGTACTTC.

The rearrangement joins TRBV5-1 to TRBJ1-1; unclear D gene. This CDR3 is 15 amino acids long. Per germline, CDR1 SGHRS and CDR2 YFSETQ. The V end lost 0 bases, the J end lost 4 bases, and 13 bases lay between the germline ends. The CDR3 reads CASSLDPGDGTEAFF. CDR3 DNA sequence: TGCGCCAGCAGCTTGGACCCCGGCGACGGCACTGAAGCTTTCTTT.

The chain couples TRBV20-1 to TRBJ2-4, with 8 bases fitting TRBD2. The CDR3 sequence is 14 residues long. CDR1 is DFQATT and CDR2 is SNEGSKA in the germline V gene (reference sequence). Trimming took 4 bases from V and 6 from J; bases not matched to a gene: 8. The CDR3 DNA reads as TGCAGTGCTAATCGGGGGGGCCGCAGAAACATTCAGTACTTC. Its translation: CSANRGGRRNIQYF.

This chain connects TRBV18 to TRBJ2-1; TRBD1 aligns across 8 bases. Germline V gene sequence: CDR1 KGHSH, CDR2 LQKENI. The V gene end was trimmed by 3 bases and the J gene end by 5 bases; junction bases not matched to a gene: 6. The CDR3 spans 15 residues. The CDR3 loop reads CASSPRQGIDNEQFF. As DNA, the CDR3 is TGTGCCAGCTCACCGAGACAGGGGATTGACAATGAGCAGTTCTTC.

The chain has TRBV29-1 and TRBJ1-1, with 9 bases matching TRBD1. This CDR3 is built from 12 residues. With 6 bases clipped from V and 5 bases from J, the junction kept 4 bases outside the gene matches. The V gene's germline CDR1 is SQVTM and CDR2 ANQGSEA. The CDR3 sequence: CSVIQGATEAFF. The DNA of the CDR3 is TGCAGCGTGATACAGGGGGCTACTGAAGCTTTCTTT.

The genes are TRBV4-1 and TRBJ2-7; weak D call: TRBD1 (6 bases). This CDR3 contains 17 residues. Trimming stripped 0 bases from V and 1 base from J, with 16 bases between. The germline V gene encodes CDR1 MGHRA and CDR2 YSYEKL. The CDR3 is CASSQDLRSRGSYEQYF. CDR3 coding DNA: TGCGCCAGCAGCCAAGATCTGAGGTCCAGGGGTTCCTACGAGCAGTACTTC.

The chain links TRBV7-2 to TRBJ1-6; D unclear. The germline CDR1 and CDR2 sequences are SGHTA and FQGNSA. V was pared by 10 bases and J by 9 bases, with 22 bases between. This CDR3 comprises 15 residues. CDR3 residues: CATTRAATSVSPLHF. The CDR3 nucleotides are TGTGCCACCACAAGGGCGGCCACCAGCGTTTCACCCCTCCACTTT.

The rearrangement links TRBV7-2 to TRBJ2-1; D is ambiguous. The CDR3 spans 10 residues. V lost 8 bases and J 10 bases, leaving 9 bases between the germline ends. CDR1 is SGHTA, CDR2 FQGNSA, per germline. The chain's CDR3 is CASADFEQFF. CDR3 coding DNA: TGTGCCAGCGCTGATTTCGAGCAGTTCTTC.

This chain connects TRBV4-1 to TRBJ2-5, with 13 bases matching TRBD2. The J call is uncertain, as TRBJ2-7 better fits the DNA end. This CDR3 comprises 17 residues. Germline V gene sequence: CDR1 MGHRA, CDR2 YSYEKL. CDR3 sequence: CASSQGSGLAGVHEQYF. The CDR3 bases are TGCGCCAGCAGCCAAGGGTCAGGACTAGCGGGAGTCCACGAGCAGTACTTC.

The V call is TRBV5-8, the J call TRBJ1-2, with TRBD1 as a possible D gene (5 bases). Germline V gene sequence: CDR1 SGHTS, CDR2 YDEGEE. This CDR3 spans 14 amino acids. Trimming shortened V by 4 bases and J by 7 bases, and 17 bases separated the two germline ends. The CDR3 DNA is TGTGCCAGCAGCCCGATGGCAGGGTCAGGTGGCTACACCTTC. Protein sequence: CASSPMAGSGGYTF.

The V call is TRBV4-1, the J call TRBJ2-7; D possibly corresponds to TRBD1 (6 bases). The CDR3 contains 16 residues. Trimming took 1 base from V and 2 from J, leaving 15 bases between them. The germline V gene has CDR1 MGHRA and CDR2 YSYEKL. In DNA form, the CDR3 reads TGCGCCAGCAGCCAAGGGTACGACAGGAGCCCCTACGAGCAGTACTTC. Translation gives CASSQGYDRSPYEQYF.

The J gene is TRBJ2-1, the V gene TRBV2; 7 bases map to TRBD2. CDR1 and CDR2 from the germline V gene are SNHLY and FYNNEI. The CDR3 has 14 amino acids. J gave up 5 bases and V 7 bases, and 8 bases lay outside the gene matches. CDR3 sequence (DNA): TGTGCCAGCAAGAAGACTAGCCCAAACAATGAGCAGTTCTTC. The encoded protein is CASKKTSPNNEQFF.

The genes are TRBV2 and TRBJ2-1, with a tentative D call TRBD2 (6 bases). CDR3 length: 13 amino acids. V lost 7 bases, J lost 5 bases, and 12 bases lay in between. In germline, CDR1 is SNHLY, CDR2 FYNNEI. The CDR3 spells CASIRAGNNEQFF. The CDR3 DNA reads TGTGCCAGCATCAGGGCGGGAAACAATGAGCAGTTCTTC. The full variable domain, in which reference TRBV2 and TRBJ2-1 provide the parts outside the CDR3, is EPEVTQTPSHQVTQMGQEVILRCVPISNHLYFYWYRQILGQKVEFLVSFYNNEISEKSEIFDDQFSVERPDGSNFTLKIRSTKLEDSAMYFCASIRAGNNEQFFGPGTRLTVL.

The gene calls are TRBV12-5 and TRBJ2-3; 7 bases line up with TRBD2. J was trimmed by 3 bases and V by 4 bases; bases with no gene match: 10. The germline CDR1 and CDR2 sequences are LGHNT and FRNRAP. CDR3 size: 16 residues. In DNA, the CDR3 is TGTGCTAGTGGTTCCTCTGCCCTAGCGGTGACAGATACGCAGTATTTT. Protein: CASGSSALAVTDTQYF.

In DNA form, the CDR3 reads TGTGCCAGCAGTCAACGAATAGGGACAGAAGGCTACACCTTC. It is translated as CASSQRIGTEGYTF. The chain links TRBV6-6 to TRBJ1-2; 7 nucleotides agree with TRBD1. Germline V CDR1 and CDR2: MNHNY, SVGAGI (reference sequence). The junction had 11 bases not matched to a gene; V was cut back by 5 bases and J by 8 bases. CDR3 length: 14 amino acids.

This chain links TRBV7-2 with TRBJ2-1, with D possibly matching TRBD2 (6 bases). V dropped 0 bases and J dropped 0 bases, with 24 bases sitting between them. Germline CDR1 is SGHTA and CDR2 is FQGNSA. The CDR3 covers 21 residues. This CDR3 reads CASSLASLFAGLGSSYNEQFF. As DNA, the CDR3 is TGTGCCAGCAGCTTAGCGAGTTTATTCGCGGGGCTGGGTAGCTCCTACAATGAGCAGTTCTTC.

The CDR3 here is CASSSSTGTGNTEAFF. CDR3 nucleotide sequence: TGCGCCAGCAGCTCATCCACCGGGACAGGGAACACTGAAGCTTTCTTT. This rearrangement joins TRBV5-1 to TRBJ1-1, with 8 bases matching TRBD1. Germline V gene sequence: CDR1 SGHRS, CDR2 YFSETQ. The ends lost 3 bases at V and 1 base at J; junction bases unmatched: 8. CDR3 length: 16 amino acids.

The CDR3 region is CSASPMTGEPGDEQFF. The CDR3 DNA is TGCAGTGCTTCTCCAATGACGGGGGAACCTGGGGATGAGCAGTTCTTC. This chain joins TRBV20-1 and TRBJ2-1, with D tentatively TRBD2 (6 bases). The CDR3 sequence is 16 residues long. Germline CDR1 reads DFQATT; CDR2 reads SNEGSKA (reference sequence). Trimming took 5 bases from V and 8 from J, leaving 25 bases between them.

The CDR3 nucleotides read TGTGCCAGCAGCTTAGTCTGGTCTACGGAGACCCAGTACTTC. It yields the protein CASSLVWSTETQYF. The chain couples TRBV7-2 to TRBJ2-5; the D is unclear. V dropped 1 base and J dropped 5 bases, with 11 bases sitting between them. The CDR3 is made up of 14 amino acids. Germline values: CDR1 SGHTA, CDR2 FQGNSA.

This clonotype has more than one count but fewer than ten. V usage is TRBV20-1 and J usage is TRBJ2-4, with TRBD2 matching 13 bases. Germline values: CDR1 DFQATT, CDR2 SNEGSKA (reference sequence). This CDR3 region has 20 residues. Trimming at V came to 5 bases and at J to 9 bases, leaving 25 bases not matched to a gene. Here the CDR3 reads CSARQTPGTSGKYLLGIQYF. CDR3 sequence (DNA): TGCAGTGCTCGACAAACTCCCGGGACTAGCGGGAAATACCTCTTAGGCATTCAGTACTTC.

This sequence joins TRBV15 and TRBJ1-1; D may be TRBD1 (6 bases). From germline, CDR1 is LNHNV and CDR2 YYDKDF (reference sequence). CDR3 length: 17 residues. V lost 0 bases to trimming and J lost 3 bases, with 17 bases between them. In DNA form, the CDR3 reads TGTGCCACCAGCAGAGATCCCCACGCACAGGGACACACTGAAGCTTTCTTT. Amino acid sequence: CATSRDPHAQGHTEAFF.

The gene calls are TRBV20-1 and TRBJ1-2; the D is unclear. Germline assignment: CDR1 DFQATT and CDR2 SNEGSKA (reference sequence). Deletions cut 6 bases from V and 2 bases from J, with 10 bases between. This CDR3 has 12 amino acids. The CDR3 coding sequence is TGCAGTGCCGCCGTGGTGAACTATGGCTACACCTTC. It yields the protein CSAAVVNYGYTF.

This sequence joins TRBV12-3 or TRBV12-4 and TRBJ1-1, with 7 bases lining up with TRBD1. The CDR3 covers 14 residues. Written as DNA, the CDR3 is TGTGCTATTATCAGGGGGTGGGGAAACACTGAAGCTTTCTTT. It codes for CAIIRGWGNTEAFF.